The 24 T cell receptor beta chains in this list originate from one sample, sequenced in a study of blood T cell repertoires in COVID-19. The protocol was immunoSEQ multiplex PCR, while the TCRdb copy is restricted to in-frame clones and leaves out a portion. The sample records 250,000 to 400,000 clones, 90% being singletons. Sequenced: peripheral blood. The receptor set was obtained from a woman in her twenties or thirties with COVID-19, enrolled during active disease.

The V call is TRBV14, the J call TRBJ2-7; 8 bases map to TRBD1. The V and J ends lost 3 bases and 5 bases, in that order; junction bases with no gene match: 9. CDR3 size: 15 residues. Per the germline V gene, CDR1 is SGHDN and CDR2 is FVKESK. CDR3 nucleotide sequence: TGTGCCAGCAGCCAGGTGGACAGGGCAGGCCACGAGCAGTACTTC. The encoded protein is CASSQVDRAGHEQYF.

The rearrangement links TRBV30 to TRBJ1-1, with 10 bases aligning to TRBD1. V trimming: 5 bases; J trimming: 3 bases; junction bases outside the gene matches: 6. Germline CDR1 GTSNPN, CDR2 SVGIG (reference sequence). CDR3 size: 14 residues. CDR3 sequence: CAWSKGQGDTEAFF. The DNA of the CDR3 is TGTGCCTGGTCTAAAGGACAGGGGGACACTGAAGCTTTCTTT.

This clone has a handful of counts. The chain couples TRBV2 to TRBJ1-3; a weak D match, TRBD1 (6 bases). The V gene's germline CDR1 is SNHLY and CDR2 FYNNEI. The ends were cut back, 2 bases at V and 3 bases at J, with 11 bases in the middle. This CDR3 region has 15 residues. The CDR3 loop is CASSEIRTVGNTIYF. The CDR3 region has the DNA TGTGCCAGCAGTGAAATTAGGACAGTTGGAAACACCATATATTTT. Based on the CDR3 plus reference TRBV2 and TRBJ1-3, the full variable domain is EPEVTQTPSHQVTQMGQEVILRCVPISNHLYFYWYRQILGQKVEFLVSFYNNEISEKSEIFDDQFSVERPDGSNFTLKIRSTKLEDSAMYFCASSEIRTVGNTIYFGEGSWLTVV.

This clone was detected only once. The chain couples TRBV9 to TRBJ1-1; no definite D call. Trimming took off 0 bases at V and 8 bases at J, with 5 bases between the two ends. CDR1 and CDR2 (germline): SGDLS, YYNGEE. This CDR3 spans 11 amino acids. DNA for the CDR3: TGTGCCAGCAGCGTAGGGGCCGAAGCTTTCTTT. Amino acid sequence: CASSVGAEAFF.

This clone was seen only once. This chain links TRBV7-6 with TRBJ2-7, with 14 bases identical to TRBD2. The germline V gene has CDR1 SGHVS and CDR2 FNYEAQ. V lost 5 bases to trimming and J lost 2 bases; unmatched junction nucleotides: 8. The CDR3 length is 17 residues. Written as DNA, the CDR3 is TGTGCCAGCAGCCCTAGGGCGACTAGCGGGAGGGCCTACGAGCAGTACTTC. Encoded protein: CASSPRATSGRAYEQYF.

The chain carries TRBV30 and TRBJ2-7; a possible D gene is TRBD1 (6 bases). The germline V gene encodes CDR1 GTSNPN and CDR2 SVGIG (reference sequence). CDR3 length equals 19 residues. Trimming shortened V by 3 bases and J by 0 bases, and 27 bases separated the two germline ends. CDR3 protein: CAWSQTKSSDRKYSYEQYF. CDR3 coding DNA: TGTGCCTGGAGCCAAACCAAATCCAGCGACAGGAAATACTCCTACGAGCAGTACTTC.

This rearrangement joins TRBV19 to TRBJ1-2; D is ambiguous. CDR3 length equals 11 residues. Germline assignment: CDR1 LNHDA and CDR2 SQIVND (reference sequence). Trimming took off 8 bases at V and 4 bases at J, with 8 bases between the two ends. The CDR3 nucleotides read TGTGCCAGTTGGACTAGCTATGGCTACACCTTC. It is translated as CASWTSYGYTF.

The chain is built from TRBV11-2 and TRBJ1-1, with TRBD1 matching over 9 bases. Trimming at V came to 5 bases and at J to 6 bases, leaving 10 bases not matched to a gene. The CDR3 has 15 residues. CDR1 SGHAT and CDR2 FQNNGV come from the germline V gene. The CDR3 loop is CASSRGQGTRAEAFF. CDR3 sequence (DNA): TGTGCCAGCAGCCGGGGACAGGGAACGAGGGCTGAAGCTTTCTTT.

J is TRBJ2-7 and V is TRBV9; 7 bases agree with TRBD1. J lost 6 bases, V lost 4 bases, and 7 bases had no gene match. Germline V gene sequence: CDR1 SGDLS, CDR2 YYNGEE. The CDR3 runs to 13 residues. The CDR3 DNA is TGTGCCAGCAGCACTCACAGGGGAAGCGAGCAGTACTTC. This sequence encodes CASSTHRGSEQYF.

This clone was observed once. V usage is TRBV3-1 (or the pseudogene TRBV3-2) and J usage is TRBJ2-5, with 7 bases that match TRBD2. The CDR3 covers 16 residues. With 1 base clipped from V and 7 bases from J, the junction kept 12 bases outside the gene matches. Germline loops: CDR1 LGHDT, CDR2 YNNKEL (reference sequence). CDR3 nucleotide sequence: TGTGCCAGCAGCCAAGGGATGAGCGGGATGTCTCGGACCCAGTACTTC. Translated, it gives CASSQGMSGMSRTQYF.

This clone has just a few counts. The chain has TRBV7-9 and TRBJ2-7; weak D call: TRBD1 (6 bases). Germline lookup yields CDR1 SEHNR and CDR2 FQNEAQ (reference sequence). There are 13 residues in the CDR3. Trimming took off 2 bases at V and 11 bases at J, with 16 bases between the two ends. CDR3 DNA sequence: TGTGCCAGCAGCTTACGCCAGGGGACGAAGGAGTACTTC. It codes for CASSLRQGTKEYF.

This clone was observed a few times. The CDR3 bases are TGTGCCAGCAGCGCGGTCCGAGCGGTCCCTGAAGCTTTCTTT. This encodes CASSAVRAVPEAFF. The V and J genes are TRBV9 and TRBJ1-1; D ambiguous. Per the germline V gene, CDR1 is SGDLS and CDR2 is YYNGEE. The CDR3 has 14 amino acids. V was clipped by 3 bases and J by 6 bases, with 15 bases between them.

The rearrangement joins TRBV5-1 to TRBJ2-5, with 11 bases that match TRBD2. The germline V gene has CDR1 SGHRS and CDR2 YFSETQ. CDR3 length equals 16 residues. V dropped 4 bases and J dropped 5; count of bases not matched to a gene: 10. Here the CDR3 reads CASSPVGTSGRETQYF. For the CDR3, the DNA is TGCGCCAGCAGCCCAGTAGGGACTAGCGGACGGGAGACCCAGTACTTC. Complete variable domain (other parts from reference TRBV5-1 and TRBJ2-5): KAGVTQTPRYLIKTRGQQVTLSCSPISGHRSVSWYQQTPGQGLQFLFEYFSETQRNKGNFPGRFSGRQFSNSRSEMNVSTLELGDSALYLCASSPVGTSGRETQYFGPGTRLLVL.

This clone has ten or more counts. The V and J genes are TRBV5-1 and TRBJ1-1; D not certain. CDR1 and CDR2 from the germline V gene are SGHRS and YFSETQ. The CDR3 contains 12 residues. V was trimmed by 4 bases and J by 7 bases, leaving 11 bases between them. CDR3 nucleotides: TGCGCCAGCAGCACAAATTCCCTTGAAGCTTTCTTT. This translates into CASSTNSLEAFF. Full variable domain (rest looked up from reference TRBV5-1 and TRBJ1-1): KAGVTQTPRYLIKTRGQQVTLSCSPISGHRSVSWYQQTPGQGLQFLFEYFSETQRNKGNFPGRFSGRQFSNSRSEMNVSTLELGDSALYLCASSTNSLEAFFGQGTRLTVV.

The chain links TRBV6-5 to TRBJ2-3; unclear D gene. The CDR3 spans 14 residues. CDR1 and CDR2 (germline): MNHEY, SVGAGI. Trimming left V 1 base short and J 7 bases short, with 12 bases between. CDR3 sequence reads: CASSYYSGRNTQYF. The DNA for the CDR3 is TGTGCCAGCAGTTACTATTCAGGTCGAAATACGCAGTATTTT.

The DNA for the CDR3 is TGTGCTAGTGGTTTGGTGGGTTTTAGCGGGACCTACAATGAGCAGTTCTTC. It yields the protein CASGLVGFSGTYNEQFF. This chain links TRBV12-5 with TRBJ2-1; TRBD2 matches at 8 bases. In germline, CDR1 is LGHNT, CDR2 FRNRAP. V was pared by 0 bases and J by 2 bases, with 6 bases of the junction left unmatched. The CDR3 has 17 amino acids.

The chain is built from TRBV5-4 and TRBJ1-3, with 7 bases fitting TRBD1. Germline values: CDR1 SGHNT, CDR2 YYREEE (reference sequence). This CDR3 is built from 15 residues. Trimming removed 3 bases from V and 4 bases from J; junction bases left unmatched: 7. The CDR3 nucleotides are TGTGCCAGCAGCTCCGACAGGGCAACAGGAAACACCATATATTTT. Translation: CASSSDRATGNTIYF.

This sequence joins TRBV5-1 and TRBJ2-3, with D hard to call. This CDR3 has 12 amino acids. V was cut by 3 bases and J by 2 bases, with 4 bases left in between. Germline values: CDR1 SGHRS, CDR2 YFSETQ. For the CDR3, the DNA is TGCGCCAGCAGCTCTAACACAGATACGCAGTATTTT. It specifies CASSSNTDTQYF. The full variable domain, with the rest looked up from reference TRBV5-1 and TRBJ2-3, is KAGVTQTPRYLIKTRGQQVTLSCSPISGHRSVSWYQQTPGQGLQFLFEYFSETQRNKGNFPGRFSGRQFSNSRSEMNVSTLELGDSALYLCASSSNTDTQYFGPGTRLTVL.

The chain links TRBV10-1 to TRBJ2-7, with D possibly matching TRBD2 (6 bases). The V end was cut by 0 bases, the J end by 2 bases, with 8 bases between. There are 14 residues in the CDR3. Germline V gene sequence: CDR1 WNHNN, CDR2 SYGVQD (reference sequence). The CDR3 sequence: CASSESGGTYEQYF. The CDR3 DNA follows: TGCGCCAGCAGTGAGTCTGGCGGGACCTACGAGCAGTACTTC.

V and J are TRBV2 and TRBJ1-2; no firm D call. Trimming shortened V by 6 bases and J by 3 bases, and 5 bases separated the two germline ends. This CDR3 has 11 residues. Germline CDR1 is SNHLY and CDR2 is FYNNEI. CDR3 amino acids: CASRADYGYTF. The DNA for the CDR3 is TGTGCCAGCAGGGCGGACTATGGCTACACCTTC.

The rearrangement links TRBV2 to TRBJ2-7, with D possibly being TRBD1 (5 bases). Germline CDR1 reads SNHLY; CDR2 reads FYNNEI. The V and J ends lost 4 bases and 6 bases respectively, with 10 bases between them. The CDR3 totals 12 residues. The CDR3 here is CASSVKGREQYF. The CDR3 nucleotides read TGTGCCAGCAGTGTCAAGGGGCGCGAGCAGTACTTC.

This chain uses TRBV7-3 with TRBJ1-1, with 8 bases matching TRBD1. The junction had 7 bases not matched to a gene; V was cut back by 5 bases and J by 8 bases. CDR1 and CDR2 from the germline V gene are SGHTA and FQGTGA. This CDR3 is 13 amino acids long. CDR3 DNA sequence: TGTGCCAGCAGCCCCACGACAGGGGTCGAAGCTTTCTTT. Amino acids: CASSPTTGVEAFF.

This chain connects TRBV30 to TRBJ2-3, with D perhaps TRBD2 (5 bases). CDR1 and CDR2 (germline): GTSNPN, SVGIG (reference sequence). This CDR3 is 13 amino acids long. The ends were cut back, 8 bases at V and 2 bases at J, with 14 bases in the middle. The CDR3 spells CAGRGGYTDTQYF. Written as DNA, the CDR3 is TGTGCCGGGCGCGGCGGGTACACAGATACGCAGTATTTT.

The J gene is TRBJ2-7, the V gene TRBV3-1 (or the pseudogene TRBV3-2), with D possibly matching TRBD2 (5 bases). V lost 2 bases, J lost 1 base, and 12 bases lay in between. Germline CDR1 and CDR2: LGHDT and YNNKEL (reference sequence). The CDR3 contains 15 residues. In nucleotides, the CDR3 is TGTGCCAGCAGCCAACTACTAGAATCTTCCTACGAGCAGTACTTC. Its translation: CASSQLLESSYEQYF.